These 29 T cell receptor beta chains share one sample of origin, sequenced in a study of T-cell memory formation after mild COVID-19. Using its own MiXCR run on the 5' RACE reads, TCRdb lists one record per CDR3 protein. The sample lists 290,000 or so distinct CDR3 sequences, approximately 19% seen once, with over 20% in the top ten. The sample consisted of PBMCs or a T cell subset sorted from them (not recorded which). The receptors shown here come from a man younger than 35 who had mild COVID-19 (a few samples of this study predate the infection). Cell type and time point are not known.

This clonotype was counted between two and nine times. The chain joins TRBV7-2 to TRBJ1-5; D uncertain. The V gene lost 5 bases and the J gene lost 1 base, with 6 bases spanning the gap. The germline V gene encodes CDR1 SGHTA and CDR2 FQGNSA. The CDR3 is 13 amino acids. CDR3 amino acids: CASSTQSNQPQHF. The CDR3, as DNA: TGTGCCAGCAGCACGCAGAGCAATCAGCCCCAGCATTTT.

CDR3: CASSLQSPTDTQYF. The CDR3 DNA reads as TGTGCCAGCAGCCTTCAATCTCCCACAGATACGCAGTATTTT. This rearrangement joins TRBV7-3 to TRBJ2-3; D gene uncertain. The CDR3 covers 14 residues. CDR1 and CDR2 (germline): SGHTA, FQGTGA. Deletions cut 5 bases from V and 2 bases from J, with 11 bases between.

The gene calls are TRBV27 and TRBJ2-7, with D perhaps assigned TRBD1 or TRBD2 (6 bases each). The CDR3 runs 14 residues. V was cut by 2 bases and J by 6 bases, with 14 bases left in between. CDR1 is MNHEY, CDR2 SMNVEV, per germline (reference sequence). The CDR3 reads CASSLEGGRAEQYF. CDR3 DNA: TGTGCCAGCAGTTTAGAGGGGGGCCGAGCCGAGCAGTACTTC.

This chain connects TRBV12-3 or TRBV12-4 to TRBJ2-5; D is perhaps TRBD2 (7 bases). Between the trimmed V and J ends, which lost 4 bases and 3 bases, there was a span of 24 bases. The CDR3 runs 18 residues. The DNA for the CDR3 is TGTGCCAGCAGTTCTAAGGGGGGGTCCTCGATGGTGGAAGAGACCCAGTACTTC. Protein: CASSSKGGSSMVEETQYF.

The chain links TRBV4-2 to TRBJ2-7; TRBD2 is a possible D gene (7 bases). The CDR3 totals 18 residues. Germline V gives CDR1 LGHNA, CDR2 YNFKEQ. The ends were cut back, 0 bases at V and 6 bases at J, with 24 bases in the middle. The CDR3 loop reads CASSQDSLGGAKLGEQYF. The CDR3, as DNA: TGTGCCAGCAGCCAAGATAGTCTTGGGGGGGCCAAATTGGGCGAGCAGTACTTC.

This clonotype has a count of ten or more. The chain uses TRBV7-2 and TRBJ2-6; D is ambiguous. Germline loops: CDR1 SGHTA, CDR2 FQGNSA. The CDR3 is made up of 13 amino acids. Trimming cost V 4 bases and J 4 bases, with 5 bases left between them. The DNA for the CDR3 is TGTGCCAGCAGCTATTCAGGGGCCAACGTCCTGACTTTC. Translating it yields CASSYSGANVLTF. The variable domain in full, with the rest retrieved from reference TRBV7-2 and TRBJ2-6, is GAGVSQSPSNKVTEKGKDVELRCDPISGHTALYWYRQSLGQGLEFLIYFQGNSAPDKSGLPSDRFSAERTGGSVSTLTIQRTQQEDSAVYLCASSYSGANVLTFGAGSRLTVL.

The chain joins TRBV12-3 or TRBV12-4 to TRBJ2-3; D gene uncertain. Trimming removed 6 bases from V and 2 bases from J, with 3 bases in between. The CDR3 sequence is 11 residues long. CDR3 loop: CASRHTDTQYF. In DNA form, the CDR3 reads TGTGCCAGCAGACACACAGATACGCAGTATTTT.

This clonotype was found a few times. This chain joins TRBV5-6 and TRBJ2-7; a possible D gene is TRBD2 (7 bases). The V end lost 1 base, the J end lost 6 bases, and 11 bases lay between the germline ends. Germline V lookup: CDR1 SGHDT, CDR2 YYEEEE. CDR3 length equals 13 residues. The DNA for the CDR3 is TGTGCCAGCAGCTTGTGGGGAGGGGGCGAGCAGTACTTC. It specifies CASSLWGGGEQYF.

The CDR3 here is CASSPGTSRNTQYF. CDR3 DNA sequence: TGTGCCAGCAGCCCTGGGACTAGCCGCAATACGCAGTATTTT. This chain links TRBV7-9 with TRBJ2-3, with 9 bases that match TRBD2. Germline V lookup: CDR1 SEHNR, CDR2 FQNEAQ (reference sequence). V was pared by 5 bases and J by 7 bases, with 7 bases of the junction left unmatched. The length of the CDR3 is 14 residues.

The table lists this clonotype with a few counts. V usage is TRBV4-2 and J usage is TRBJ2-6; 7 bases fit TRBD1. Trimming cost V 3 bases and J 0 bases; bases outside gene matches: 2. CDR1 LGHNA and CDR2 YNFKEQ come from the germline V gene. CDR3 length: 16 residues. CDR3 DNA sequence: TGTGCCAGCAGCCAGGGACAGATCTCTGGGGCCAACGTCCTGACTTTC. It specifies CASSQGQISGANVLTF.

This clonotype showed up many times. The chain links TRBV7-2 to TRBJ2-5; 10 bases match TRBD1. Germline assignment: CDR1 SGHTA and CDR2 FQGNSA. CDR3 length: 14 residues. V was pared by 4 bases and J by 12 bases, with 11 bases of the junction left unmatched. CDR3 loop: CASSSTGQGSFEYF. The CDR3 DNA reads as TGTGCCAGCAGCTCCACGGGACAGGGGTCGTTTGAGTACTTC.

CDR3 sequence reads: CASSQGFGGTEAFF. In nucleotides, the CDR3 is TGTGCCAGCAGCCAAGGATTTGGGGGGACTGAAGCTTTCTTT. The chain joins TRBV4-2 to TRBJ1-1; D may be TRBD1 (5 bases). Deletions cut 1 base from V and 5 bases from J, with 11 bases between. The CDR3 runs to 14 residues. The germline CDR1 and CDR2 sequences are LGHNA and YNFKEQ.

The chain carries TRBV20-1 and TRBJ2-1; no reliable D call. Germline loops: CDR1 DFQATT, CDR2 SNEGSKA (reference sequence). V lost 3 bases and J 0 bases, leaving 6 bases between the germline ends. This CDR3 comprises 13 residues. The CDR3 loop reads CSARADSYNEQFF. CDR3 coding DNA: TGCAGTGCTAGGGCGGACTCCTACAATGAGCAGTTCTTC.

This clonotype was counted many times. The CDR3 region is CASSGDNHNEQFF. The CDR3 bases are TGTGCCAGCAGCGGGGACAACCACAATGAGCAGTTCTTC. The V call is TRBV5-4, the J call TRBJ2-1, with D tentatively TRBD1 (6 bases). Germline V gene lookup returns CDR1 SGHNT and CDR2 YYREEE (reference sequence). The CDR3 has 13 residues. V was pared by 4 bases and J by 5 bases, with 10 bases between.

The chain employs TRBV28 and TRBJ2-1; perhaps TRBD2 as D (5 bases). V dropped 4 bases and J dropped 4 bases, with 11 bases sitting between them. Germline V gives CDR1 MDHEN, CDR2 SYDVKM. The CDR3 totals 14 residues. CDR3 coding DNA: TGTGCCAGCAGTTCCCCACTAGATTACAATGAGCAGTTCTTC. This sequence encodes CASSSPLDYNEQFF.

This clonotype has ten or more counts. The chain joins TRBV7-8 to TRBJ1-1, with TRBD1 matching over 8 bases. The CDR3 runs 15 residues. The V segment lost 1 base and the J segment 1 base; nucleotides outside the gene matches: 2. Germline V CDR1 and CDR2: SGHVS, FQNEAQ. CDR3 nucleotides: TGTGCCAGCAGCTTAGTAGGGACAGGGAACACTGAAGCTTTCTTT. Its protein is CASSLVGTGNTEAFF.

In this sample, this clonotype turned up many times. This sequence joins TRBV24-1 and TRBJ1-1; D gene unclear. From germline, CDR1 is KGHDR and CDR2 SFDVKD. This CDR3 comprises 11 residues. V was trimmed by 3 bases and J by 8 bases, leaving 6 bases between them. The CDR3 DNA sequence: TGTGCCACCAGTGATGGAGTGGAAGCTTTCTTT. It is translated as CATSDGVEAFF.

This clonotype was observed a few times. This chain links TRBV5-1 with TRBJ2-3, with TRBD2 identical over 11 bases. Germline V CDR1 and CDR2: SGHRS, YFSETQ. The CDR3 sequence is 14 residues long. Trimming at V came to 2 bases and at J to 6 bases, leaving 2 bases not matched to a gene. The CDR3 is CASSFSGGVDTQYF. Here the CDR3 DNA reads TGCGCCAGCAGCTTTAGCGGGGGGGTGGATACGCAGTATTTT.

CDR3 sequence reads: CASSLSPQDLSTYGYTF. The CDR3, as DNA: TGTGCCAGCAGCTTGTCCCCCCAAGATCTCAGTACCTATGGCTACACCTTC. V is TRBV5-6 and J is TRBJ1-2; no definite D call. Germline-derived CDR1 and CDR2 are SGHDT and YYEEEE. V dropped 1 base and J dropped 4 bases, with 20 bases sitting between them. This CDR3 is 17 amino acids long.

The chain carries TRBV5-1 and TRBJ1-3; 8 bases agree with TRBD1. The ends lost 4 bases at V and 2 bases at J; junction bases unmatched: 5. Germline V lookup: CDR1 SGHRS, CDR2 YFSETQ. There are 15 residues in the CDR3. For the CDR3, the DNA is TGCGCCAGCAGCAGGTTACAGGGGGCTGGAAACACCATATATTTT. It yields the protein CASSRLQGAGNTIYF.

The CDR3 bases are TGCGCCAGCAGTCAGGACAGGGCTACCTACGAGCAGTACGTC. This gives the protein CASSQDRATYEQYV. This chain joins TRBV5-1 and TRBJ2-7, with 8 bases matching TRBD1. With 5 bases clipped from V and 2 bases from J, the junction kept 6 bases outside the gene matches. This CDR3 has 14 amino acids. Germline-derived CDR1 and CDR2 are SGHRS and YFSETQ.

This chain joins TRBV5-1 and TRBJ2-2, with TRBD2 matching over 13 bases. This CDR3 comprises 17 residues. Per the germline V gene, CDR1 is SGHRS and CDR2 is YFSETQ. With V trimmed by 4 bases and J by 1 base, 4 bases remained unmatched. Here the CDR3 DNA reads TGCGCCAGCAGCAGGACTAGCGGGGGTGAGAACACCGGGGAGCTGTTTTTT. It codes for CASSRTSGGENTGELFF.

V and J are TRBV7-3 and TRBJ1-1; 7 bases are a match to TRBD1. The CDR3 spans 13 residues. Germline lookup yields CDR1 SGHTA and CDR2 FQGTGA. Trimming removed 6 bases from V and 5 bases from J; junction bases left unmatched: 6. CDR3 protein: CASRADRLTEAFF. The CDR3 nucleotides are TGTGCCAGCAGGGCGGACAGGCTGACTGAAGCTTTCTTT.

The chain uses TRBV7-2 and TRBJ1-1; no clear D gene. Germline lookup yields CDR1 SGHTA and CDR2 FQGNSA. This CDR3 has 14 amino acids. V was cut by 1 base and J by 7 bases, with 13 bases left in between. In nucleotides, the CDR3 is TGTGCCAGCAGCTTAGGTGCCTCTAAGTTTGAAGCTTTCTTT. Amino acid sequence: CASSLGASKFEAFF.

This chain links TRBV4-3 with TRBJ1-2, with D uncertain. This CDR3 comprises 13 residues. V gave up 5 bases and J gave up 3 bases, with 10 bases separating them. The germline V gene encodes CDR1 LGHNA and CDR2 YSLEER. The CDR3 loop reads CASSFDVDYGYTF. DNA of the CDR3: TGCGCCAGCAGCTTCGACGTGGACTATGGCTACACCTTC.

V is TRBV11-2 and J is TRBJ2-1; TRBD2 matches at 13 bases. The length of the CDR3 is 15 residues. Germline V gene lookup returns CDR1 SGHAT and CDR2 FQNNGV. V shed 6 bases and J 8 bases; nucleotides not matched to a gene: 7. CDR3 protein: CASRLAGGLSHEQFF. CDR3 nucleotides: TGTGCCAGCAGACTAGCGGGGGGGCTTTCCCATGAGCAGTTCTTC.

This clonotype has more than one count but fewer than ten. The rearrangement joins TRBV7-2 to TRBJ1-2, with 9 nucleotides matching TRBD1. The CDR3 spans 14 residues. The germline gives CDR1 SGHTA, CDR2 FQGNSA. V shed 5 bases, J shed 4 bases, and the junction held 5 bases outside the gene matches. In DNA form, the CDR3 reads TGTGCCAGCAGCCAGGACAGGGGTGTCTATGGCTACACCTTC. Protein: CASSQDRGVYGYTF.

A few counts support this clonotype. The chain joins TRBV5-1 to TRBJ1-6; D is uncertain. The CDR3 runs to 15 residues. The V and J ends lost 0 bases and 9 bases respectively, with 13 bases between them. The V gene's germline CDR1 is SGHRS and CDR2 YFSETQ. CDR3 loop: CASSLAGQAFSPLHF. The CDR3 DNA sequence: TGCGCCAGCAGCTTGGCCGGTCAGGCCTTTTCACCCCTCCACTTT. Full variable domain (remainder filled in from reference TRBV5-1 and TRBJ1-6): KAGVTQTPRYLIKTRGQQVTLSCSPISGHRSVSWYQQTPGQGLQFLFEYFSETQRNKGNFPGRFSGRQFSNSRSEMNVSTLELGDSALYLCASSLAGQAFSPLHFGNGTRLTVT.

This clonotype was recorded a few times. The chain joins TRBV6-1 to TRBJ2-6; D is uncertain. The CDR3 runs to 14 residues. V lost 9 bases and J 0 bases, leaving 9 bases between the germline ends. The germline V gene has CDR1 MNHNS and CDR2 SASEGT. The CDR3 DNA reads TGTGCCAGTGAAGGTATCTCTGGGGCCAACGTCCTGACTTTC. This codes for CASEGISGANVLTF.